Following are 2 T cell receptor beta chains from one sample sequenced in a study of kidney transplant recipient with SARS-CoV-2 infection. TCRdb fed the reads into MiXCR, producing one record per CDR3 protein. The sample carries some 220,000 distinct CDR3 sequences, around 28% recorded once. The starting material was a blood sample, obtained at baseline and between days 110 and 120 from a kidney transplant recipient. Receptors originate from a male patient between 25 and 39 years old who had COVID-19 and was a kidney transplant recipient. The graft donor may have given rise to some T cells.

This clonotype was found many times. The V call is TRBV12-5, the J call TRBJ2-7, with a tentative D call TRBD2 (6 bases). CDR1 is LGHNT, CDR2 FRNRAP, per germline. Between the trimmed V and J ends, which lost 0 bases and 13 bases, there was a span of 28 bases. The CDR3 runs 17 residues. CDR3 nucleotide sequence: TGTGCTAGTGGTTTGGTAATCGGAGGGACCTGGGGTTTTTCAGTATACTTC. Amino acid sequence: CASGLVIGGTWGFSVYF.

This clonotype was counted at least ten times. CDR3 in amino acids: CASSPMTDREHGYTF. The DNA for the CDR3 is TGCGCCAGCAGCCCCATGACGGACAGGGAACATGGCTACACCTTC. The chain uses TRBV4-1 and TRBJ1-2; 8 bases agree with TRBD1. Germline loops: CDR1 MGHRA, CDR2 YSYEKL. Trimming took 4 bases from V and 6 from J; bases not matched to a gene: 10. The CDR3 totals 15 residues.